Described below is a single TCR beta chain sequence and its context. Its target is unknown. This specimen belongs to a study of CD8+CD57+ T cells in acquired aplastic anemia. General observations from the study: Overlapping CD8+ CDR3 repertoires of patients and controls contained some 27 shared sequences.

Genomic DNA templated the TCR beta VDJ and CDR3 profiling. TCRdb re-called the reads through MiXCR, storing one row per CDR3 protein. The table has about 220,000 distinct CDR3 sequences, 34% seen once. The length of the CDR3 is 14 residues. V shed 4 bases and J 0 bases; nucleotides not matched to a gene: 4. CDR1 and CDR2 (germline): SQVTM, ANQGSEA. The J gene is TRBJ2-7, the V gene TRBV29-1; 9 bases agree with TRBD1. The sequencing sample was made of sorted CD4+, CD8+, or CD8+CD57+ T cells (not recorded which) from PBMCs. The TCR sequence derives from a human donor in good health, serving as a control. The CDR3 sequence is CSVATGGSSYEQYF. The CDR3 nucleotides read TGCAGCGTTGCCACAGGGGGCAGCTCCTACGAGCAGTACTTC.